One sample yielded the 31 T cell receptor beta chains listed below, sequenced in a study of blood T cell repertoires in COVID-19. Libraries were prepared by immunoSEQ multiplex PCR; TCRdb keeps only in-frame clonotypes and omits some of them. There are approximately 220,000 clones in the sample; around nine tenths occur only once, and approximately 6.2% lies in the top ten. Sequenced material: peripheral blood. Every receptor here comes from a man aged 55 to 69 who had recovered from COVID-19.

V is TRBV12-3 or TRBV12-4 and J is TRBJ1-1; 8 nucleotides align to TRBD1. V shed 5 bases, J shed 10 bases, and the junction held 9 bases outside the gene matches. The length of the CDR3 is 13 residues. CDR3 sequence (DNA): TGTGCCAGCAGTCAGGACCGGGACAGGCGAGCTTTCTTT. Its translation is CASSQDRDRRAFF.

DNA for the CDR3: TGTGCCAGTCAGTCTCAGGGGTCCGGAAACACCATATATTTT. Amino acid sequence: CASQSQGSGNTIYF. V gene TRBV19 combines with J gene TRBJ1-3; D perhaps matches TRBD1 (6 bases). Germline lookup yields CDR1 LNHDA and CDR2 SQIVND (reference sequence). Deletions cut 8 bases from V and 4 bases from J, with 15 bases between. This CDR3 region has 14 residues.

Comment on this clone: The sample contains more than one DNA sequence encoding this CDR3. The DNA of the CDR3 is TGTGCCAGCAGTTTACGGGGCAATCAGCCCCAGCATTTT. This encodes CASSLRGNQPQHF. V is TRBV12-3 or TRBV12-4 and J is TRBJ1-5; no firm D call. The CDR3 extends over 13 amino acids. Trimming left V 2 bases short and J 2 bases short, with 4 bases between.

CDR3 sequence reads: CASSSRQVGTGELFF. CDR3 DNA sequence: TGTGCCAGCAGCTCCCGACAGGTGGGCACCGGGGAGCTGTTTTTT. The rearrangement joins TRBV7-2 to TRBJ2-2; possible D gene TRBD1, 6 bases. The germline V gene has CDR1 SGHTA and CDR2 FQGNSA. The CDR3 contains 15 residues. With 4 bases removed from V and 4 bases from J, the gap between germline ends came to 13 bases. The full variable domain, rest sourced from reference TRBV7-2 and TRBJ2-2, is GAGVSQSPSNKVTEKGKDVELRCDPISGHTALYWYRQSLGQGLEFLIYFQGNSAPDKSGLPSDRFSAERTGGSVSTLTIQRTQQEDSAVYLCASSSRQVGTGELFFGEGSRLTVL.

This clone has only one observation. This sequence joins TRBV3-1 (or the pseudogene TRBV3-2) and TRBJ2-1; 7 nucleotides match TRBD2. J lost 15 bases, V lost 4 bases, and 9 bases had no gene match. CDR3 length equals 12 residues. Germline CDR1 LGHDT, CDR2 YNNKEL (reference sequence). The CDR3: CASSLPGLLPFF. Written as DNA, the CDR3 is TGTGCCAGCAGCCTCCCGGGACTACTTCCGTTCTTC.

J is TRBJ1-5 and V is TRBV28, with D tentatively TRBD1 (6 bases). V shed 4 bases and J shed 3 bases, with 7 bases lying between them. Germline V gene sequence: CDR1 MDHEN, CDR2 SYDVKM. This CDR3 has 13 amino acids. DNA for the CDR3: TGTGCCAGCAGTTGGACAGTCAATCAGCCCCAGCATTTT. It translates to CASSWTVNQPQHF.

V usage is TRBV27 and J usage is TRBJ1-2; maybe TRBD1 (6 bases). Looked up from germline, CDR1 is MNHEY and CDR2 is SMNVEV (reference sequence). Trimming took off 8 bases at V and 3 bases at J, with 25 bases between the two ends. The CDR3 covers 17 residues. As DNA, the CDR3 is TGTGCCAGCGGACTAGGAACAGGGAGGGCTGTTGACTATGGCTACACCTTC. This gives the protein CASGLGTGRAVDYGYTF.

The chain links TRBV30 to TRBJ1-5; no clear D gene. The V end was cut by 4 bases, the J end by 6 bases, with 13 bases between. The germline CDR1 and CDR2 sequences are GTSNPN and SVGIG (reference sequence). CDR3 length: 13 amino acids. The CDR3 is CAWNPGGGQPQHF. CDR3 DNA: TGTGCCTGGAACCCGGGAGGAGGTCAGCCCCAGCATTTT.

The V gene is TRBV5-1, the J gene TRBJ1-5; D gene ambiguous. The CDR3 totals 13 residues. Trimming cost V 8 bases and J 6 bases, with 15 bases left between them. CDR1 and CDR2 (germline): SGHRS, YFSETQ. Here the CDR3 reads CASSERVGQPQHF. In nucleotides, the CDR3 is TGCGCCAGTAGTGAACGGGTCGGTCAGCCCCAGCATTTT.

This clone was found a few times. V is TRBV11-3 and J is TRBJ1-1; D possibly corresponds to TRBD1 (6 bases). From germline, CDR1 is SGHNT and CDR2 YENEEA. This CDR3 is 15 amino acids long. V was shortened by 0 bases and J by 1 base, with 9 bases between the two germline ends. The CDR3 coding sequence is TGTGCCAGCAGCTTAGATGCCAGGGGGAACACTGAAGCTTTCTTT. The encoded protein is CASSLDARGNTEAFF.

V gene TRBV6-4 combines with J gene TRBJ2-1, with 8 bases matching TRBD1. CDR3 size: 14 residues. Germline lookup yields CDR1 MRHNA and CDR2 SNTAGT. The junction had 8 bases not matched to a gene; V was cut back by 6 bases and J by 7 bases. The CDR3 DNA is TGTGCCAGCAGCTCTGAGACAGGGGTTAATGAGCAGTTCTTC. Translation gives CASSSETGVNEQFF.

The gene calls are TRBV5-6 and TRBJ2-3; 12 nucleotides align to TRBD2. With 3 bases clipped from V and 6 bases from J, the junction kept 2 bases outside the gene matches. This CDR3 region has 14 residues. Germline CDR1 and CDR2: SGHDT and YYEEEE. In DNA form, the CDR3 reads TGTGCCAGCAGCTGGACTAGCGGGATGGATACGCAGTATTTT. Translating it yields CASSWTSGMDTQYF.

The chain couples TRBV18 to TRBJ2-7; weak D call: TRBD1 (5 bases). Germline V gives CDR1 KGHSH, CDR2 LQKENI. The CDR3 has 13 residues. Trimming took 3 bases from V and 2 from J, leaving 8 bases between them. The CDR3 reads CASSPTGAYEQYF. The CDR3 DNA follows: TGTGCCAGCTCACCTACAGGAGCCTACGAGCAGTACTTC.

V usage is TRBV28 and J usage is TRBJ2-5, with 7 bases matching TRBD2. This CDR3 contains 13 residues. In germline, CDR1 is MDHEN, CDR2 SYDVKM. Losses at the gene ends were 8 bases for V and 2 bases for J; bases not matched to a gene: 5. CDR3 nucleotides: TGTGCCAGCTGCCCCGGGGGGCAAGAGACCCAGTACTTC. This gives the protein CASCPGGQETQYF.

V usage is TRBV5-8 and J usage is TRBJ1-1, with TRBD1 matching 9 bases. Germline CDR1 reads SGHTS; CDR2 reads YDEGEE. The V segment lost 4 bases and the J segment 5 bases; nucleotides outside the gene matches: 15. This CDR3 region has 17 residues. CDR3 sequence reads: CASSPWGTGYVPTEAFF. DNA of the CDR3: TGTGCCAGCAGCCCCTGGGGGACAGGGTACGTTCCGACTGAAGCTTTCTTT.

The V call is TRBV30, the J call TRBJ1-5, with D unresolved. This CDR3 spans 12 amino acids. CDR1 GTSNPN and CDR2 SVGIG come from the germline V gene (reference sequence). The germline V and J ends were trimmed by 5 bases and 3 bases, with 8 bases remaining between them. The chain's CDR3 is CAWGSDNQPQHF. CDR3 coding DNA: TGTGCCTGGGGGAGCGACAATCAGCCCCAGCATTTT.

The rearrangement joins TRBV3-1 (or the pseudogene TRBV3-2) to TRBJ1-6; TRBD1 aligns across 8 bases. CDR1 is LGHDT and CDR2 is YNNKEL in the germline V gene (reference sequence). CDR3 length: 20 amino acids. V shed 2 bases, J shed 3 bases, and the junction held 15 bases outside the gene matches. This chain's CDR3 is CASSQSRKGQVHLYNSPLHF. The CDR3 DNA sequence: TGTGCCAGCAGCCAAAGCCGCAAGGGACAGGTTCATCTCTATAATTCACCCCTCCACTTT.

The V and J genes are TRBV13 and TRBJ2-1, with TRBD2 identical over 11 bases. From germline, CDR1 is PRHDT and CDR2 FYEKMQ (reference sequence). This CDR3 is built from 16 residues. The V gene end was trimmed by 0 bases and the J gene end by 5 bases; junction bases not matched to a gene: 3. CDR3 DNA sequence: TGTGCCAGCAGCTTAGGGATAGCGGGAGGGAACAATGAGCAGTTCTTC. Its translation is CASSLGIAGGNNEQFF.

The chain couples TRBV5-1 to TRBJ2-3; perhaps TRBD2 as D (6 bases). From germline, CDR1 is SGHRS and CDR2 YFSETQ. V was clipped by 1 base and J by 1 base, with 7 bases between them. This CDR3 spans 14 amino acids. CDR3 loop: CASSLWGGTDTQYF. Here the CDR3 DNA reads TGCGCCAGCAGCTTGTGGGGGGGCACAGATACGCAGTATTTT.

The chain carries TRBV27 and TRBJ1-2, with a possible D match to TRBD1 (6 bases). This CDR3 region has 15 residues. CDR1 and CDR2 from the germline V gene are MNHEY and SMNVEV (reference sequence). The germline V and J ends were trimmed by 8 bases and 3 bases, with 19 bases remaining between them. The CDR3 coding sequence is TGTGCCAGCTCCCAGGCCGGGGCAGGGGACTATGGCTACACCTTC. The encoded protein is CASSQAGAGDYGYTF.

The J gene is TRBJ2-1, the V gene TRBV27, with TRBD1 matching over 9 bases. The CDR3 is 13 residues long. With V trimmed by 6 bases and J by 7 bases, 4 bases remained unmatched. CDR1 and CDR2 (germline): MNHEY, SMNVEV (reference sequence). CDR3 residues: CASRMTGGNEQFF. CDR3 sequence (DNA): TGTGCCAGCAGAATGACAGGGGGAAATGAGCAGTTCTTC.

This chain joins TRBV27 and TRBJ1-6; TRBD1 matches at 7 bases. The J segment lost 10 bases and the V segment lost 0 bases, leaving 6 bases of the junction unmatched. Germline V gene sequence: CDR1 MNHEY, CDR2 SMNVEV (reference sequence). CDR3 length: 15 residues. The CDR3 sequence: CASSLSTGSSSPLHF. The CDR3 DNA reads as TGTGCCAGCAGTTTATCGACAGGGAGCAGCTCACCCCTCCACTTT.

In DNA, the CDR3 is TGTGCCAGCAGCGCCGCAGGTGGCAGCACTAATGAAAAACTGTTTTTT. It is translated as CASSAAGGSTNEKLFF. V gene TRBV5-4 combines with J gene TRBJ1-4; the D is unclear. The CDR3 has 16 residues. The germline V gene has CDR1 SGHNT and CDR2 YYREEE (reference sequence). Deletions cut 4 bases from V and 2 bases from J, with 15 bases between.

The chain couples TRBV9 to TRBJ2-4; D possibly corresponds to TRBD1 (5 bases). The CDR3 loop spans 16 amino acids. Germline lookup yields CDR1 SGDLS and CDR2 YYNGEE. Trimming removed 0 bases at V and 0 bases at J, with 10 bases between. DNA for the CDR3: TGTGCCAGCAGCGTAGAGGCAGGGCTAGCCAAAAACATTCAGTACTTC. Translating it yields CASSVEAGLAKNIQYF.

This sequence joins TRBV3-1 (or the pseudogene TRBV3-2) and TRBJ2-1; 7 nucleotides align to TRBD2. The CDR3 has 14 residues. Germline V CDR1 and CDR2: LGHDT, YNNKEL (reference sequence). Trimming at V came to 3 bases and at J to 6 bases, leaving 5 bases not matched to a gene. The chain's CDR3 is CASSHRTRANEQFF. As DNA, the CDR3 is TGTGCCAGCAGCCATAGGACTAGAGCCAATGAGCAGTTCTTC.

The chain joins TRBV3-1 (or the pseudogene TRBV3-2) to TRBJ2-7; 10 nucleotides match TRBD1. CDR1 LGHDT and CDR2 YNNKEL come from the germline V gene (reference sequence). J lost 8 bases, V lost 0 bases, and 13 bases had no gene match. The CDR3 loop spans 17 amino acids. CDR3 region: CASSQDLTGGAFSQQYF. CDR3 in DNA: TGTGCCAGCAGCCAAGACCTGACAGGGGGCGCTTTTAGTCAGCAGTACTTC.

This clone appeared once. J is TRBJ1-3 and V is TRBV5-4; TRBD1 matches 7 bases. With 4 bases clipped from V and 4 bases from J, the junction kept 8 bases outside the gene matches. Looked up from germline, CDR1 is SGHNT and CDR2 is YYREEE (reference sequence). The CDR3 is 15 amino acids. The CDR3 nucleotides are TGTGCCAGCAGCCTCCCTACAGGGGTCGGAAACACCATATATTTT. It encodes CASSLPTGVGNTIYF.

The chain couples TRBV5-4 to TRBJ2-5, with 9 bases matching TRBD1. The CDR3 is 14 amino acids. Germline V CDR1 and CDR2: SGHNT, YYREEE (reference sequence). V dropped 2 bases and J dropped 5; count of bases not matched to a gene: 4. The CDR3, as DNA: TGTGCCAGCAGCTTCCTGACAGGGGGGGAGACCCAGTACTTC. Protein: CASSFLTGGETQYF.

This clone came up once. The gene calls are TRBV7-8 and TRBJ1-2; no firm D call. Germline V lookup: CDR1 SGHVS, CDR2 FQNEAQ. V dropped 4 bases and J dropped 6 bases, with 15 bases sitting between them. The CDR3 is 14 residues long. The CDR3: CASSYLRGIDGYTF. The CDR3, as DNA: TGTGCCAGCAGCTACCTGCGGGGAATCGATGGCTACACCTTC.

This chain connects TRBV3-1 (or the pseudogene TRBV3-2) to TRBJ2-7; 8 nucleotides agree with TRBD1. CDR1 LGHDT and CDR2 YNNKEL come from the germline V gene (reference sequence). V shed 3 bases, J shed 12 bases, and the junction held 10 bases outside the gene matches. CDR3 length: 13 amino acids. CDR3: CASSQDRAGRRYF. The DNA of the CDR3 is TGTGCCAGCAGCCAGGACAGGGCAGGACGACGGTACTTC.

The chain is built from TRBV11-3 and TRBJ2-1, with 9 bases aligning to TRBD2. This CDR3 region has 15 residues. The V gene's germline CDR1 is SGHNT and CDR2 YENEEA. V trimming: 5 bases; J trimming: 1 base; junction bases outside the gene matches: 3. CDR3 in amino acids: CASSTTSGSYNEQFF. The CDR3 DNA sequence: TGTGCCAGCAGCACGACTAGCGGATCCTACAATGAGCAGTTCTTC. The full variable domain, rest sourced from reference TRBV11-3 and TRBJ2-1, is EAGVVQSPRYKIIEKKQPVAFWCNPISGHNTLYWYLQNLGQGPELLIRYENEEAVDDSQLPKDRFSAERLKGVDSTLKIQPAELGDSAVYLCASSTTSGSYNEQFFGPGTRLTVL.